The 17 T cell receptor beta chains below come from one sample, sequenced in a study of blood T cell repertoires in COVID-19. Produced via immunoSEQ multiplex PCR; TCRdb's table is partial and in-frame only. The table has under 300,000 clones, over 70% seen once. Sequenced material: PBMCs or T cells enriched from blood (not recorded which). Receptors originate from a woman aged 40 to 50 who had been exposed to COVID-19.

This rearrangement joins TRBV7-2 to TRBJ2-2; 7 bases agree with TRBD1. J lost 3 bases, V lost 1 base, and 2 bases had no gene match. There are 15 residues in the CDR3. CDR1 and CDR2 (germline): SGHTA, FQGNSA. The DNA for the CDR3 is TGTGCCAGCAGCTTAGGGGACAGATACACCGGGGAGCTGTTTTTT. Amino acids: CASSLGDRYTGELFF.

The chain employs TRBV19 and TRBJ2-4, with 9 bases identical to TRBD1. The CDR3 spans 15 residues. After removal of 6 bases from V and 4 bases from J, the junction contained 7 bases not matched to a gene. Germline loops: CDR1 LNHDA, CDR2 SQIVND (reference sequence). CDR3 coding DNA: TGTGCCAGTAGCGGGGCCGGGACAGGGAAAAACATTCAGTACTTC. The encoded protein is CASSGAGTGKNIQYF. Full variable domain (remainder filled in from reference TRBV19 and TRBJ2-4): DGGITQSPKYLFRKEGQNVTLSCEQNLNHDAMYWYRQDPGQGLRLIYYSQIVNDFQKGDIAEGYSVSREKKESFPLTVTSAQKNPTAFYLCASSGAGTGKNIQYFGAGTRLSVL.

V usage is TRBV28 and J usage is TRBJ1-2; 7 nucleotides agree with TRBD1. The germline CDR1 and CDR2 sequences are MDHEN and SYDVKM. The V gene end was trimmed by 5 bases and the J gene end by 5 bases; junction bases not matched to a gene: 11. This CDR3 is built from 15 residues. The CDR3 spells CASSQLTGLRYGYTF. In DNA, the CDR3 is TGTGCCAGCAGTCAATTGACAGGGTTGCGGTATGGCTACACCTTC.

This CDR3 reads CASSQGGTVYYPDTQYF. The CDR3 coding sequence is TGCGCCAGCAGCCAAGGGGGGACAGTCTATTATCCAGATACGCAGTATTTT. The rearrangement links TRBV4-1 to TRBJ2-3; TRBD1 aligns across 7 bases. CDR1 and CDR2 (germline): MGHRA, YSYEKL. The CDR3 runs 17 residues. Trimming removed 1 base from V and 4 bases from J; junction bases left unmatched: 11.

The V call is TRBV29-1, the J call TRBJ1-1; D may be TRBD1 (5 bases). CDR3 length: 13 amino acids. V was cut by 4 bases and J by 8 bases, with 17 bases left in between. CDR1 and CDR2 (germline): SQVTM, ANQGSEA. The CDR3 loop is CSVAGRLGAEAFF. The CDR3 DNA follows: TGCAGCGTTGCTGGGCGCTTAGGGGCAGAAGCTTTCTTT.

The chain combines TRBV24-1 with TRBJ1-5; TRBD1 might be the D (5 bases). Germline CDR1 and CDR2: KGHDR and SFDVKD. The ends were cut back, 7 bases at V and 5 bases at J, with 14 bases in the middle. The CDR3 covers 14 residues. This CDR3 is CATRGAGRDQPQHF. For the CDR3, the DNA is TGTGCCACCAGAGGGGCAGGGAGGGATCAGCCCCAGCATTTT.

V is TRBV18 and J is TRBJ2-2; a weak D match, TRBD1 (6 bases). Germline-derived CDR1 and CDR2 are KGHSH and LQKENI. CDR3 length equals 15 residues. Trimming cost V 5 bases and J 1 base, with 11 bases left between them. CDR3 coding DNA: TGTGCCAGCTCAAACGAAGGGGGGAACACCGGGGAGCTGTTTTTT. This sequence encodes CASSNEGGNTGELFF.

The rearrangement joins TRBV6-1 to TRBJ1-1; D remains unclear. V shed 2 bases and J shed 3 bases, with 13 bases lying between them. This CDR3 has 15 amino acids. Germline CDR1 and CDR2: MNHNS and SASEGT. CDR3 in DNA: TGTGCCAGCAGTGAATGGAGGGAGTGGGACACTGAAGCTTTCTTT. As protein: CASSEWREWDTEAFF.

The genes are TRBV29-1 and TRBJ1-2; TRBD1 is a possible D gene (5 bases). The V end lost 3 bases, the J end lost 8 bases, and 13 bases lay between the germline ends. The CDR3 loop spans 12 amino acids. CDR1 is SQVTM, CDR2 ANQGSEA, per germline. The CDR3 DNA is TGCAGCGTTGACGCGCAGGGTGGGGGCTACACCTTC. Protein product: CSVDAQGGGYTF.

With regard to this clone: Other nucleotide sequences from this sample produce the same CDR3. The chain recombines TRBV12-3 or TRBV12-4 with TRBJ2-7; TRBD1 aligns across 7 bases. The CDR3 spans 13 residues. The J segment lost 9 bases and the V segment lost 5 bases, leaving 10 bases of the junction unmatched. CDR3 sequence: CASSLGQTLGQYV. The CDR3 DNA is TGTGCCAGCAGTCTGGGACAGACCTTGGGGCAGTACGTC.

Only one count was recorded for this clone. The chain is built from TRBV18 and TRBJ1-5, with TRBD1 matching over 8 bases. The CDR3 length is 14 residues. CDR1 KGHSH and CDR2 LQKENI come from the germline V gene. V was clipped by 6 bases and J by 5 bases; unmatched bases: 6. CDR3 residues: CASSRGRSDQPQHF. The CDR3 DNA reads as TGTGCCAGCTCCAGGGGGCGTTCGGATCAGCCCCAGCATTTT.

The chain recombines TRBV7-2 with TRBJ1-5, with D tentatively TRBD1 (5 bases). Germline V gene data show CDR1 as SGHTA and CDR2 as FQGNSA. CDR3 length: 13 amino acids. V lost 2 bases to trimming and J lost 7 bases, with 9 bases between them. CDR3 DNA sequence: TGTGCCAGCAGCTTATTCAGGGAACAGCCCCAGCATTTT. Its protein is CASSLFREQPQHF.

This clone was seen once. The chain links TRBV4-3 to TRBJ1-6; possible D gene TRBD1, 6 bases. The CDR3 length is 14 residues. Per germline, CDR1 LGHNA and CDR2 YSLEER. V shed 6 bases and J shed 4 bases, with 10 bases lying between them. CDR3 amino acids: CASRQGFYNSPLHF. The CDR3 DNA sequence: TGCGCCAGCAGACAGGGATTTTATAATTCACCCCTCCACTTT.

The chain is built from TRBV7-8 and TRBJ1-2, with 9 nucleotides matching TRBD1. The ends lost 0 bases at V and 1 base at J; junction bases unmatched: 15. The CDR3 loop spans 20 amino acids. Looked up from germline, CDR1 is SGHVS and CDR2 is FQNEAQ. The CDR3 DNA reads as TGTGCCAGCAGCTTAGCATTACTGGACAGGGGATTTTCGATTAACTATGGCTACACCTTC. Translated: CASSLALLDRGFSINYGYTF.

V is TRBV7-3 and J is TRBJ2-3, with a tentative D call TRBD2 (5 bases). In germline, CDR1 is SGHTA, CDR2 FQGTGA. Trimming took 4 bases from V and 6 from J, leaving 8 bases between them. The CDR3 sequence is 12 residues long. In nucleotides, the CDR3 is TGTGCCAGCAGCTCCCCGGGGGATACGCAGTATTTT. It specifies CASSSPGDTQYF.

V and J are TRBV6-4 and TRBJ2-1; 14 bases align to TRBD2. The J segment lost 3 bases and the V segment lost 6 bases, leaving 7 bases of the junction unmatched. CDR3 length: 17 amino acids. CDR1 MRHNA and CDR2 SNTAGT come from the germline V gene. CDR3 in amino acids: CASRRTSGRTVYNEQFF. The CDR3 DNA follows: TGTGCCAGCAGAAGGACTAGCGGGAGGACAGTCTACAATGAGCAGTTCTTC.

The chain is built from TRBV7-8 and TRBJ1-5; TRBD1 agrees at 8 bases. Per germline, CDR1 SGHVS and CDR2 FQNEAQ. V gave up 7 bases and J gave up 3 bases; unmatched junction bases: 17. This CDR3 contains 18 residues. The CDR3 coding sequence is TGTGCCAGCACACAGGGACAGGTGGGTCCCGTGGCCAATCAGCCCCAGCATTTT. As protein: CASTQGQVGPVANQPQHF.